This T cell receptor beta chain is from a study of siplizumab effects on memory and regulatory T cells. Whole-study results and caveats: The drug siplizumab significantly decreased the alloreactive sequences that could be traced to unstimulated CD4+ memory cells. Naive T cells seemed more diverse than memory cells and seemed major alloresponse contributors.

Comment on this clone: Its target is not known.

The repertoire was sequenced with immunoSEQ multiplex PCR; TCRdb's copy has only in-frame clones and lacks some. This table has around 58,000 clones, approximately 87% appearing once. Germline trimming cut 1 base from V and 13 bases from J; bases unmatched to any gene: 9. The CDR3 runs to 13 residues. Germline CDR1 is SEHNR and CDR2 is FQNEAQ (reference sequence). The source of this sequence is a human donor in good health. The chain has TRBV7-9 and TRBJ2-7; 8 positions match TRBD2. Sequenced sample: memory CD4+ T cells sorted from blood. The CDR3 nucleotides read TGTGCCAGCAGCTTAGGGGTTAGCGGGGACTACTACTTC. This codes for CASSLGVSGDYYF.